Each of the 3 T cell receptor beta chains below was sequenced from the same sample in a study of CD8 T cells in ankylosing spondylitis (dated by TCRdb to 2016 to 2017). The library came from 5' RACE. These reads were obtained on an Illumina HiSeq 2500. TCRdb cleaned the public reads at Q25 with fastp, built clones with MiXCR and kept in-frame beta chains. Every distinct CDR3 protein forms one entry, paired with its most common genes and DNA. For this sample the table gives just over 350,000 distinct CDR3 sequences, of which about 20% were detected only once. Of the sample, less than 15% falls within the top ten clones. The sequenced material came from blood, either unsorted or a sorted T cell fraction (not recorded which). The source is a male donor with ankylosing spondylitis or in good health (not recorded which).

V is TRBV12-3 or TRBV12-4 and J is TRBJ2-3; D is unresolved. The CDR3 contains 12 residues. Trimming stripped 5 bases from V and 11 bases from J, with 14 bases between. CDR3 in DNA: TGTGCCAGCAGTCTGAGACCCACGGGGCAGTATTTT. Its translation is CASSLRPTGQYF.

This clonotype was found a few times. The rearrangement links TRBV6-1 to TRBJ2-3; 10 bases are shared with TRBD1. The CDR3 loop spans 16 amino acids. Unmatched junction bases numbered 9, after V lost 5 bases and J lost 4 bases. From germline, CDR1 is MNHNS and CDR2 SASEGT. DNA of the CDR3: TGTGCCAGCAGTCTCTCCGGGACAGGGGTTGCAGATACGCAGTATTTT. This gives the protein CASSLSGTGVADTQYF.

Only a few counts were recorded for this clonotype. The chain couples TRBV15 to TRBJ2-7, with TRBD2 as a possible D gene (5 bases). Germline CDR1 LNHNV, CDR2 YYDKDF (reference sequence). V gave up 3 bases and J gave up 0 bases, with 21 bases separating them. The CDR3 loop spans 18 amino acids. The CDR3 protein is CATSRASSDLASSYEQYF. CDR3 DNA: TGTGCCACCAGCAGGGCCAGTTCGGACTTGGCAAGCTCCTACGAGCAGTACTTC.